Listed below are T cell receptor beta chains from one sample, sequenced in a study of OX40 agonist ivuxolimab in advanced cancers. The table came from immunoSEQ multiplex PCR; TCRdb's copy has only in-frame clones and leaves some out. Altogether about 26,000 clones are present, roughly 80% being singletons, with the ten largest covering around 27%. Sequencing was performed on CD4+ or CD8+ T cells sorted from blood, taken in a trial of the OX40 agonist ivuxolimab. The receptors shown here come from an adult with an advanced solid tumor such as melanoma, head and neck, liver or kidney cancer. Each CDR3 is given with its conserved first and last residue. Fields, in order: CDR3 protein, CDR3 DNA, V gene, clone size, J gene, D gene. A D gene is named only where the DNA matches it firmly. Clone sizes are given selectively: once, few, many, or a class where the clone is expanded.

CDR3aa: CASRESRTGPGAIVGYTF
CDR3nt: TGTGCCAGCAGGGAATCCCGGACAGGGCCGGGGGCGATAGTAGGCTACACCTTC
v_gene: TRBV6-1
abundance: NA
j_gene: TRBJ1-2
d_gene: TRBD1

CDR3aa: CASSPVGGLAGDQETQYF
CDR3nt: TGTGCCAGCAGCCCAGTGGGGGGACTAGCGGGGGACCAAGAGACCCAGTACTTC
v_gene: TRBV4-2
abundance: NA
j_gene: TRBJ2-5
d_gene: TRBD2

CDR3aa: CASSEGWTSGGTSSYNEQFF
CDR3nt: TGTGCCAGCAGTGAAGGGTGGACTAGCGGGGGGACAAGCTCCTACAATGAGCAGTTCTTC
v_gene: TRBV2
abundance: NA
j_gene: TRBJ2-1
d_gene: TRBD2

CDR3aa: CASSLGLAGEATYWQYF
CDR3nt: TGCGCCAGCAGCTTGGGGCTAGCGGGAGAGGCTACCTATTGGCAGTACTTC
v_gene: TRBV5-1
abundance: once
j_gene: TRBJ2-7
d_gene: TRBD2

CDR3aa: CASSFGFHYEQYF
CDR3nt: TGTGCCAGTAGTTTTGGGTTCCACTACGAGCAGTACTTC
v_gene: TRBV19
abundance: once
j_gene: TRBJ2-7
d_gene: NA

CDR3aa: CASSKDSYGNEQYF
CDR3nt: TGTGCCAGCAGCAAAGACAGCTATGGGAACGAGCAGTACTTC
v_gene: TRBV7-6
abundance: NA
j_gene: TRBJ2-7
d_gene: NA

CDR3aa: CASSSSGINSPLHF
CDR3nt: TGTGCCAGCAGTTCATCGGGGATCAATTCACCCCTCCACTTT
v_gene: TRBV27
abundance: NA
j_gene: TRBJ1-6
d_gene: NA

CDR3aa: CASSLVRGRSDTQYF
CDR3nt: TGTGCCAGCAGCTTAGTCCGGGGGCGGTCAGATACGCAGTATTTT
v_gene: TRBV11-1
abundance: NA
j_gene: TRBJ2-3
d_gene: NA

CDR3aa: CASSPDGRSGELFF
CDR3nt: TGTGCCAGCAGCCCGGACGGGAGGAGCGGGGAGCTGTTTTTT
v_gene: TRBV7-9
abundance: NA
j_gene: TRBJ2-2
d_gene: TRBD2

CDR3aa: CASSLGGTYEQYF
CDR3nt: TGTGCCAGCAGCTTGGGCGGGACCTACGAGCAGTACTTC
v_gene: TRBV11-2
abundance: NA
j_gene: TRBJ2-7
d_gene: NA

CDR3aa: CSAPEQNGYTF
CDR3nt: TGCAGCGCCCCCGAGCAGAATGGCTACACCTTC
v_gene: TRBV29-1
abundance: NA
j_gene: TRBJ1-2
d_gene: NA

CDR3aa: CASSLGEGTEAFF
CDR3nt: TGTGCCAGCAGCTTAGGGGAAGGCACTGAAGCTTTCTTT
v_gene: TRBV7-2
abundance: NA
j_gene: TRBJ1-1
d_gene: NA

CDR3aa: CASSYSRGLNTEAFF
CDR3nt: TGTGCCAGCAGTTACTCAAGGGGCCTGAACACTGAAGCTTTCTTT
v_gene: TRBV6-5
abundance: NA
j_gene: TRBJ1-1
d_gene: NA

CDR3aa: CASSEKIAGGNEQFF
CDR3nt: TGTGCCAGCAGTGAAAAGATAGCGGGAGGGAATGAGCAGTTCTTC
v_gene: TRBV6-1
abundance: NA
j_gene: TRBJ2-1
d_gene: TRBD2

CDR3aa: CAGSLGGIYGYTF
CDR3nt: TGTGCCGGCAGCCTAGGGGGGATCTATGGCTACACCTTC
v_gene: TRBV9
abundance: once
j_gene: TRBJ1-2
d_gene: NA

CDR3aa: CSVFSGGYNEQFF
CDR3nt: TGCAGCGTATTTAGCGGGGGATACAATGAGCAGTTCTTC
v_gene: TRBV29-1
abundance: NA
j_gene: TRBJ2-1
d_gene: TRBD2

CDR3aa: CASSRMEGVATEAFF
CDR3nt: TGTGCCAGCAGCAGAATGGAGGGGGTCGCCACTGAAGCTTTCTTT
v_gene: TRBV6-5
abundance: NA
j_gene: TRBJ1-1
d_gene: NA

CDR3aa: CASNSRSDYGYTF
CDR3nt: TGTGCCAGTAATTCTCGGAGTGACTATGGCTACACCTTC
v_gene: TRBV19
abundance: NA
j_gene: TRBJ1-2
d_gene: NA

CDR3aa: CASSSPSENTEAFF
CDR3nt: TGTGCCAGCAGCTCCCCGTCGGAGAACACTGAAGCTTTCTTT
v_gene: TRBV28
abundance: NA
j_gene: TRBJ1-1
d_gene: NA

CDR3aa: CATSEPRGPAYNEQFF
CDR3nt: TGTGCCACCAGCGAACCTAGGGGACCCGCCTACAATGAGCAGTTCTTC
v_gene: TRBV15
abundance: NA
j_gene: TRBJ2-1
d_gene: NA

CDR3aa: CASSLEGWDLTDTQYF
CDR3nt: TGTGCCAGCAGCTTAGAGGGGTGGGACTTAACAGATACGCAGTATTTT
v_gene: TRBV11-2
abundance: NA
j_gene: TRBJ2-3
d_gene: NA

CDR3aa: CASSHSIPGTIDSSGNTIYF
CDR3nt: TGCGCCAGCAGCCACTCGATTCCCGGGACAATAGATTCCTCTGGAAACACCATATATTTT
v_gene: TRBV4-3
abundance: NA
j_gene: TRBJ1-3
d_gene: NA

CDR3aa: CASSLWQGGGYTF
CDR3nt: TGTGCCAGCAGCTTATGGCAGGGAGGTGGCTACACCTTC
v_gene: TRBV11-3
abundance: NA
j_gene: TRBJ1-2
d_gene: NA

CDR3aa: CATSRDQTTGLTEAFF
CDR3nt: TGTGCCACCAGCAGAGACCAAACTACAGGGTTGACTGAAGCTTTCTTT
v_gene: TRBV15
abundance: NA
j_gene: TRBJ1-1
d_gene: NA

CDR3aa: CASSGRVSPGGYTF
CDR3nt: TGTGCCAGCAGCGGGAGAGTAAGCCCAGGGGGCTACACCTTC
v_gene: TRBV7-8
abundance: medium-sized
j_gene: TRBJ1-2
d_gene: NA

CDR3aa: CAITSTGSRNNEQFF
CDR3nt: TGTGCCATCACCTCAACAGGGTCGAGGAACAATGAGCAGTTCTTC
v_gene: TRBV10-3
abundance: NA
j_gene: TRBJ2-1
d_gene: NA